This T cell receptor (beta chain) was profiled in a study of radiotherapy plus CTLA-4 blockade in lung cancer. Looking at the study overall: In 18% of patients, objective responses were seen; roughly 30% had disease control.

The sample holds one count of this clone. The antigen remains undetermined. Clones were read by immunoSEQ multiplex PCR, and TCRdb kept only the in-frame ones, dropping some. The data contain around 110,000 clones, 70% to 85% of them singletons. The germline CDR1 and CDR2 sequences are SGHNT and YENEEA. The CDR3 has 18 amino acids. V shed 1 base and J 2 bases; nucleotides not matched to a gene: 9. Enrolled patients, whose metastatic non-small-cell lung cancer was chemo-refractory, received focal radiation plus CTLA-4 blockade with ipilimumab. Notes on the study in general: Early clone dynamics of blood T cells, plus interferon-beta, reportedly predicted response best. An expansion of tumor-derived TCR clones occurred in blood after radiotherapy plus ipilimumab.

The input for sequencing was peripheral blood, taken from a patient treated with radiotherapy plus ipilimumab. The rearrangement uses TRBV11-3 and TRBJ2-5; TRBD2 aligns across 11 bases. The clonotype was recovered from a human donor with non-small cell lung cancer that progressed on radiotherapy plus ipilimumab. Some clones in this sample may be carry-over from other donors' samples. The CDR3, as DNA: TGTGCCAGCAGCTTAGGGGCTAGCGGGGGGCCGACTCAAGAGACCCAGTACTTC. Protein: CASSLGASGGPTQETQYF.